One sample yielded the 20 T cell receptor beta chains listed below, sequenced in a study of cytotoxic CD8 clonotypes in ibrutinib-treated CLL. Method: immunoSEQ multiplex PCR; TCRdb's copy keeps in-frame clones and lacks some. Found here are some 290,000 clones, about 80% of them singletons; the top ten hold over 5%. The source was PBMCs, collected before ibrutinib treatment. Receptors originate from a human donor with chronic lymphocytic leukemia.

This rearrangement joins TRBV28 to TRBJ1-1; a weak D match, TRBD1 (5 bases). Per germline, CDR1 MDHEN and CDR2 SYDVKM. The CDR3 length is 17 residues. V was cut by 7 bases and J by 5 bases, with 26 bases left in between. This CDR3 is CASTPNPGLVFLTEAFF. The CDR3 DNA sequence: TGTGCCAGCACCCCAAATCCGGGACTCGTTTTTTTAACTGAAGCTTTCTTT.

For the CDR3, the DNA is TGCGCCAGCAGCCAAGCGGGAGGGCTAGCGGGCGGTTCTGGCAATACGCAGTATTTT. It encodes CASSQAGGLAGGSGNTQYF. The chain uses TRBV4-1 and TRBJ2-3; 8 positions match TRBD2. The CDR3 is 19 residues long. Germline V CDR1 and CDR2: MGHRA, YSYEKL. The V and J ends lost 1 base and 7 bases, in that order; junction bases with no gene match: 19.

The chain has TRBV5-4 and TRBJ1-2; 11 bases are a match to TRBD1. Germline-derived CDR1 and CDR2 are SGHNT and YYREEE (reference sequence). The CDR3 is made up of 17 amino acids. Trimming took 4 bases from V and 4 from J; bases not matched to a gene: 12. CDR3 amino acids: CASSIGQGARVGYGYTF. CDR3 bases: TGTGCCAGCAGCATAGGACAGGGGGCGAGAGTTGGCTATGGCTACACCTTC.

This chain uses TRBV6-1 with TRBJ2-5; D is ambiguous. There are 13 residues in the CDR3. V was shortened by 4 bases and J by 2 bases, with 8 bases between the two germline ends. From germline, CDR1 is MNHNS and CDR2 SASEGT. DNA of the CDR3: TGTGCCAGCAGTGTTTCGGAGCAAGAGACCCAGTACTTC. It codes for CASSVSEQETQYF.

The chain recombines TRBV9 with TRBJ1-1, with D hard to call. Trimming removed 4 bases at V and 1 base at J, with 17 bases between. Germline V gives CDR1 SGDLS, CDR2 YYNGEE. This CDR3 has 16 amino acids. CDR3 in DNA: TGTGCCAGCAGCCCCGATCTGGGGAGAACGAACACTGAAGCTTTCTTT. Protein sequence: CASSPDLGRTNTEAFF.

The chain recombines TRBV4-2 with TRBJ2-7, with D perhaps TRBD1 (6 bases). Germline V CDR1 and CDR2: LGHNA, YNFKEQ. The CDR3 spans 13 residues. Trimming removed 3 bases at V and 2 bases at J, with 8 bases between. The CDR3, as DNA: TGTGCCAGCAGCCAGGGACAAACCTACGAGCAGTACTTC. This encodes CASSQGQTYEQYF.

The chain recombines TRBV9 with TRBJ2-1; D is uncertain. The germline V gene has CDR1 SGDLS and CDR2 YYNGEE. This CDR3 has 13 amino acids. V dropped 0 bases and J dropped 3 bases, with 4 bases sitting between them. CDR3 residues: CASSVDYYNEQFF. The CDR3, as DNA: TGTGCCAGCAGCGTAGACTACTACAATGAGCAGTTCTTC.

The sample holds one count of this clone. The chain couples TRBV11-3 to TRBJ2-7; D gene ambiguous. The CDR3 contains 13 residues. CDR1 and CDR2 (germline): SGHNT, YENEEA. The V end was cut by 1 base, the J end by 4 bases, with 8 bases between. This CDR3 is CASSLGSGYEQYF. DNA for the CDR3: TGTGCCAGCAGCTTAGGATCGGGTTACGAGCAGTACTTC.

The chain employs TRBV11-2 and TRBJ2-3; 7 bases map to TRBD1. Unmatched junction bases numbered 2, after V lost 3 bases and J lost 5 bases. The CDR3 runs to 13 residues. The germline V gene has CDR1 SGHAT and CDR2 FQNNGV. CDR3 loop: CASSLDRRDTQYF. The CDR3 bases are TGTGCCAGCAGCTTGGACAGGAGAGATACGCAGTATTTT.

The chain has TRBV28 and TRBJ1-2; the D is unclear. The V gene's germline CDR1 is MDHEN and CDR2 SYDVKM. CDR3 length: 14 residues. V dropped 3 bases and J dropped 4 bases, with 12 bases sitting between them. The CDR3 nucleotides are TGTGCCAGCAGTTTTGGTTGGGCGACCTATGGCTACACCTTC. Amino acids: CASSFGWATYGYTF.

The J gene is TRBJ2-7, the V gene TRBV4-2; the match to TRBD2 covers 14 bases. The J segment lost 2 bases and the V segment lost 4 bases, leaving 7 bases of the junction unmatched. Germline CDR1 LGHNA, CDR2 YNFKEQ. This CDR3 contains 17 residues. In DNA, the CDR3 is TGTGCCAGCAGCCGACCGACTAGCGGGAGGGTTCCCTACGAGCAGTACTTC. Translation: CASSRPTSGRVPYEQYF.

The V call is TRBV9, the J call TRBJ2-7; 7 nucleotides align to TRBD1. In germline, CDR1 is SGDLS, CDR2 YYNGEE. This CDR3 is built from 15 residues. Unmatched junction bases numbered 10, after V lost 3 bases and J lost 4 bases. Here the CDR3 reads CASSERPGTAYEQYF. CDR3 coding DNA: TGTGCCAGCAGCGAACGACCGGGGACAGCATACGAGCAGTACTTC.

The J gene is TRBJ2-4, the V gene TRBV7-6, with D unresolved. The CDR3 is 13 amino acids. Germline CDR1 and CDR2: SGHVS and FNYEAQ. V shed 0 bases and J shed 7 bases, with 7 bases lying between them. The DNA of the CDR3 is TGTGCCAGCAGCTTAGCCCCTGCCAACATTCAGTACTTC. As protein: CASSLAPANIQYF.

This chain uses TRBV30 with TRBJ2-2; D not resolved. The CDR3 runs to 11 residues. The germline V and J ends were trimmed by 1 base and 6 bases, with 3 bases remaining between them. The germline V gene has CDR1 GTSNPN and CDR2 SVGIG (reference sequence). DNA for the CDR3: TGTGCCTGGAGTGACCCCGGGGAGCTGTTTTTT. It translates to CAWSDPGELFF.

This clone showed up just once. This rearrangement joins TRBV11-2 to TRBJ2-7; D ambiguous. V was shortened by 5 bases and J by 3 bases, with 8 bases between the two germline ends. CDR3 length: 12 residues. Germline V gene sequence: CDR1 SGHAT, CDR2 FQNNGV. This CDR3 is CASSPASYEQYF. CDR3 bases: TGTGCCAGCAGCCCAGCTAGCTACGAGCAGTACTTC.

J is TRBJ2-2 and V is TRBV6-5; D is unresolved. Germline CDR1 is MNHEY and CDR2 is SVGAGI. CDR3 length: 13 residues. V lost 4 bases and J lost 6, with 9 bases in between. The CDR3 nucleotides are TGTGCCAGCAGTTCCTGGATAGCCGGGGAGCTGTTTTTT. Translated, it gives CASSSWIAGELFF.

CDR3 residues: CASSLWAGEEGSGANVLTF. CDR3 DNA: TGTGCCAGCAGTTTATGGGCAGGGGAAGAGGGCTCTGGGGCCAACGTCCTGACTTTC. This sequence joins TRBV27 and TRBJ2-6; a possible D gene is TRBD1 (6 bases). In germline, CDR1 is MNHEY, CDR2 SMNVEV (reference sequence). The CDR3 length is 19 residues. Deletions cut 1 base from V and 0 bases from J, with 16 bases between. Together with reference TRBV27 and TRBJ2-6, the CDR3 gives the full variable domain: EAQVTQNPRYLITVTGKKLTVTCSQNMNHEYMSWYRQDPGLGLRQIYYSMNVEVTDKGDVPEGYKVSRKEKRNFPLILESPSPNQTSLYFCASSLWAGEEGSGANVLTFGAGSRLTVL.

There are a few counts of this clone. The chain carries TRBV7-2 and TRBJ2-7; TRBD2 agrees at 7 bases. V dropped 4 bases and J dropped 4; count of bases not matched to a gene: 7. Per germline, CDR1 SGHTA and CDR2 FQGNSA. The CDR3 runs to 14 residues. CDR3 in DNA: TGTGCCAGCAGCTCCTTCTTGGGGGGGTACGAGCAGTACTTC. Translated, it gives CASSSFLGGYEQYF.

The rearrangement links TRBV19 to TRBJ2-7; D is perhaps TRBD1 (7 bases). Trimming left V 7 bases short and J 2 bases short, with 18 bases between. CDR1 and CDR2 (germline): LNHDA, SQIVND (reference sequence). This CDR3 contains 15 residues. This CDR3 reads CASTLAGGQTYEQYF. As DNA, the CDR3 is TGTGCCAGTACTCTCGCCGGGGGACAGACCTACGAGCAGTACTTC. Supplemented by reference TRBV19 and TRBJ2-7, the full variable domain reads DGGITQSPKYLFRKEGQNVTLSCEQNLNHDAMYWYRQDPGQGLRLIYYSQIVNDFQKGDIAEGYSVSREKKESFPLTVTSAQKNPTAFYLCASTLAGGQTYEQYFGPGTRLTVT.

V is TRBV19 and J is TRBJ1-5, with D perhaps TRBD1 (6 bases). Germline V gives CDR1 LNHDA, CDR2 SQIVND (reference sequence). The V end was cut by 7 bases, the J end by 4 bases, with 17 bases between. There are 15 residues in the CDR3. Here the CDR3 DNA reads TGTGCCAGTAATAATTGGGGGCTTCGGAATCAGCCCCAGCATTTT. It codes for CASNNWGLRNQPQHF.